This TCR beta chain was recorded in a study of identical twins. Notes on the study in general: Cross-sectional statistical analysis, not tracking of the same donors, underpinned the conclusions. Reduced insertions were recorded for abundant cord blood beta clonotypes, with no such pattern in memory repertoires.

A universal primer site was added by template switching, and unique molecular identifiers were carried by the cDNA. From the 5' RACE reads, TCRdb called clonotypes with MiXCR, one entry per CDR3 protein. The sample records fewer than 550,000 distinct CDR3 sequences, 14% being singletons. As regards this clonotype: What it binds is unknown.

All donors were healthy, and all were Caucasian. Another study also made use of these data, one on yellow fever vaccine responses in identical twins.

This TCR was sampled from a woman younger than 30 in good health. The specimen sequenced was CD4+ T cells sorted from blood.

The CDR3 spells CASSVTGYTEAFF. DNA for the CDR3: TGTGCCAGCAGTGTCACAGGGTACACTGAAGCTTTCTTT. The V gene is TRBV6-1, the J gene TRBJ1-1, with TRBD1 as a possible D gene (6 bases). Germline V gene data show CDR1 as MNHNS and CDR2 as SASEGT. The CDR3 is 13 residues long. V lost 4 bases to trimming and J lost 3 bases, with 9 bases between them.